This T cell receptor (beta chain) was documented in a study of blood T cell repertoires in COVID-19. Study summary: Sites across the United States, Italy and Spain contributed samples from acute and convalescent COVID-19. PBMCs, B-cell-depleted T cells, or T cells provided the cDNA or gDNA that made up the material.

CDR1 is SGHTA and CDR2 is FQGNSA in the germline V gene. The junction had 11 bases not matched to a gene; V was cut back by 8 bases and J by 5 bases. The CDR3 contains 15 residues. As handled by the study authors: Cell counts per sample came from amplifying reference gene primers. Produced via immunoSEQ multiplex PCR; TCRdb's table is partial and in-frame only. V, J and clone size were drawn from that table, and D and trimming were deduced from the DNA. The sample gives over 300,000 clones, 80% to 90% of which show up once; 5% to 7% is in the top ten. This clone has only a few counts. Material: peripheral blood. The chain has TRBV7-2 and TRBJ1-4, with 7 bases that match TRBD1. The TCR originated in a man younger than 35 who had recovered from COVID-19. This chain's CDR3 is CASAYTGTVNEKLFF. For the CDR3, the DNA is TGTGCCAGCGCCTATACCGGGACAGTGAATGAAAAACTGTTTTTT.